This T cell receptor (beta chain) was profiled in a study of blood T cell repertoires in COVID-19. Libraries were prepared by immunoSEQ multiplex PCR; TCRdb keeps only in-frame clonotypes and omits some of them. The data hold some 120,000 clones, with around 80% observed a single time. CDR1 and CDR2 (germline): SGHVS, FQNEAQ. This CDR3 is 15 amino acids long. V lost 1 base and J 7 bases, leaving 11 bases between the germline ends. The material sequenced was peripheral blood. J is TRBJ1-6 and V is TRBV7-8, with TRBD1 as a possible D gene (6 bases). The receptor was derived from an elderly man with active or convalescent COVID-19. CDR3 DNA: TGTGCCAGCAGCTTAGGTCCAGGGGCGAATTCACCCCTCCACTTT. This gives the protein CASSLGPGANSPLHF.